This record looks at one TCR beta chain sequence and its context. The assay was immunoSEQ multiplex PCR, and TCRdb's table has in-frame clones only and misses some. The sample has around 230,000 clones; around 94% are singletons. This sample is drawn from a study of control samples from healthy donors and cancer patients. This CDR3 contains 13 residues. Germline V gene sequence: CDR1 GTSNPN, CDR2 SVGIG (reference sequence). Trimming pared 1 base from V and 0 bases from J, leaving 7 bases between. Sequencing input: blood. The receptor comes from a man aged 45 to 65 in good health. The chain recombines TRBV30 with TRBJ2-7, with D unresolved. CDR3 DNA: TGTGCCTGGAGTGGGGCTAGCTCCTACGAGCAGTACTTC. It is translated as CAWSGASSYEQYF.